Sequencing of this T cell receptor (beta chain) was carried out in a study of T cells in Graves' hyperthyroidism and ophthalmopathy. Trimming removed 1 base from V and 3 bases from J, with 15 bases in between. This CDR3 region has 16 residues. Germline assignment: CDR1 MNHNS and CDR2 SASEGT. TCR beta CDR3 regions were amplified from RNA. HTBI primers drove first-round RT-PCR of the TCR CDR3. One entry per CDR3 protein, called by TCRdb with MiXCR from the multiplex PCR reads. The table includes more than 500,000 distinct CDR3 sequences, roughly 14% detected once. In this sample, this clonotype turned up many times. A patient was excluded if there was uncontrolled infection, other autoimmune disease, pregnancy or lactation.

V is TRBV6-1 and J is TRBJ1-1; weak D call: TRBD1 (6 bases). The TCR originated in a woman aged 40 to 55 with Graves' ophthalmopathy. Sequencing input: blood. The CDR3 nucleotides read TGTGCCAGCAGTGAAGATACAGGGCGGCTTGACACTGAAGCTTTCTTT. This encodes CASSEDTGRLDTEAFF.